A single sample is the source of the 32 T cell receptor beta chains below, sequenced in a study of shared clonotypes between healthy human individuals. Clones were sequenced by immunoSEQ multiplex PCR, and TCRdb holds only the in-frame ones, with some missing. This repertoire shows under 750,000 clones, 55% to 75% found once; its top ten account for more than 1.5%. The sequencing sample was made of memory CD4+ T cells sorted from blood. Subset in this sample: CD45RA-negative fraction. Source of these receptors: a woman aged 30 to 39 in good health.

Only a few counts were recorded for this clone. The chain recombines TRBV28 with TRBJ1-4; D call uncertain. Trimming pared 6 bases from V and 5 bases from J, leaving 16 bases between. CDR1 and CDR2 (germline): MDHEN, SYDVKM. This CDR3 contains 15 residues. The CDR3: CASSTATALNEKLFF. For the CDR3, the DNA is TGTGCCAGCAGCACCGCAACAGCTCTCAATGAAAAACTGTTTTTT.

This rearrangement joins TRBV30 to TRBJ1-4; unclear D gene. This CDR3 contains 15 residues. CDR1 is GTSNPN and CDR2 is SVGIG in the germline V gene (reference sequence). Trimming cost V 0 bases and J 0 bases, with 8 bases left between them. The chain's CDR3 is CAWSVNGATNEKLFF. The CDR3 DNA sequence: TGTGCCTGGAGTGTAAACGGGGCAACTAATGAAAAACTGTTTTTT.

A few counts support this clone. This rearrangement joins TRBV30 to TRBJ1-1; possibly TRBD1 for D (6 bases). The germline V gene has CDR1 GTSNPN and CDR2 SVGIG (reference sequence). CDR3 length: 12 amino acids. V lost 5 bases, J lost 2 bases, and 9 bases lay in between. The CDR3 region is CAWDRTNTEAFF. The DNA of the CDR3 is TGTGCCTGGGACAGGACCAACACTGAAGCTTTCTTT.

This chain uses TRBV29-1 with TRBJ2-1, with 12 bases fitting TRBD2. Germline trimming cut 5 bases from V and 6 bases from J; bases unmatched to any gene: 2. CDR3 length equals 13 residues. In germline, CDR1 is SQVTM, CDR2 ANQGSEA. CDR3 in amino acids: CSVLLAGGNEQFF. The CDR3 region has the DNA TGCAGCGTTTTACTAGCGGGAGGCAATGAGCAGTTCTTC.

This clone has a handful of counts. CDR3 region: CSVEDRGYGGYTF. CDR3 DNA sequence: TGCAGCGTTGAAGACAGGGGATATGGCGGCTACACCTTC. The chain links TRBV29-1 to TRBJ1-2, with a tentative D call TRBD1 (6 bases). V was pared by 0 bases and J by 8 bases, with 13 bases between. The CDR3 runs to 13 residues. The germline CDR1 and CDR2 sequences are SQVTM and ANQGSEA.

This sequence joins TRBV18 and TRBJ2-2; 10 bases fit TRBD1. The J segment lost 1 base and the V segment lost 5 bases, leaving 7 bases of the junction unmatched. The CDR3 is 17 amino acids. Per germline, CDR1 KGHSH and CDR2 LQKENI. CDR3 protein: CASSESTGGKNTGELFF. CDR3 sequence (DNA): TGTGCCAGCTCAGAGTCGACAGGGGGCAAGAACACCGGGGAGCTGTTTTTT.

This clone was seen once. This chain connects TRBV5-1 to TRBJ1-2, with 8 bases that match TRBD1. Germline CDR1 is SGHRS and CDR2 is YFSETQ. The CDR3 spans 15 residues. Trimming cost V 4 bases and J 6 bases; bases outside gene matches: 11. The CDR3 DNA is TGCGCCAGCAGCGTCGGGACAGGCCGGGGAGATGGCTACACCTTC. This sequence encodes CASSVGTGRGDGYTF.

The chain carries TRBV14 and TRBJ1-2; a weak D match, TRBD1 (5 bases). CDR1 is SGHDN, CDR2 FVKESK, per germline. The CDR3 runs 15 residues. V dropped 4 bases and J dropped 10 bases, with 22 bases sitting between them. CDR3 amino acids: CASSRSSWGPTAYTF. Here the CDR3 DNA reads TGTGCCAGCAGCCGATCCTCATGGGGCCCTACCGCCTACACCTTC.

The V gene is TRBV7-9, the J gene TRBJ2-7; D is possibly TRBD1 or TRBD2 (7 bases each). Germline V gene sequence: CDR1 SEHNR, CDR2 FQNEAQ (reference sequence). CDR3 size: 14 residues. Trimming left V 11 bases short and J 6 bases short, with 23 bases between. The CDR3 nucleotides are TGTGCCGGAGCAAGATCAGGGGGGGCGGGCGAGCAGTACTTC. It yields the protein CAGARSGGAGEQYF. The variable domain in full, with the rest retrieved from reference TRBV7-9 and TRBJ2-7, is DTGVSQNPRHKITKRGQNVTFRCDPISEHNRLYWYRQTLGQGPEFLTYFQNEAQLEKSRLLSDRFSAERPKGSFSTLEIQRTEQGDSAMYLCAGARSGGAGEQYFGPGTRLTVT.

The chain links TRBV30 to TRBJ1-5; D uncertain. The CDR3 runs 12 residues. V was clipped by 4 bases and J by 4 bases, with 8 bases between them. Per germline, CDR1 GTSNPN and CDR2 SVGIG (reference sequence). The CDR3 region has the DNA TGTGCCTGGAAACGGGGAAATCAGCCCCAGCATTTT. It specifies CAWKRGNQPQHF. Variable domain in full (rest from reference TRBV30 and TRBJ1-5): SQTIHQWPATLVQPVGSPLSLECTVEGTSNPNLYWYRQAAGRGLQLLFYSVGIGQISSEVPQNLSASRPQDRQFILSSKKLLLSDSGFYLCAWKRGNQPQHFGDGTRLSIL.

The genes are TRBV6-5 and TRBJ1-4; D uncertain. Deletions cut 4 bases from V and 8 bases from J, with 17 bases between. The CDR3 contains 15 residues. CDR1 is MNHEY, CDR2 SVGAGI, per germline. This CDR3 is CASSLGSGGREKLFF. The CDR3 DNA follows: TGTGCCAGCAGTTTAGGGAGTGGAGGGCGGGAAAAACTGTTTTTT.

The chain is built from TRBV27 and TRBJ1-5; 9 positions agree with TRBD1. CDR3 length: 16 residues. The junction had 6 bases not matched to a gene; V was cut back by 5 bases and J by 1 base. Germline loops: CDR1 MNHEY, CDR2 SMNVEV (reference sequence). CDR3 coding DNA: TGTGCCAGCAGTCCCTTGGACAGGGGCAGCAATCAGCCCCAGCATTTT. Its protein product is CASSPLDRGSNQPQHF.

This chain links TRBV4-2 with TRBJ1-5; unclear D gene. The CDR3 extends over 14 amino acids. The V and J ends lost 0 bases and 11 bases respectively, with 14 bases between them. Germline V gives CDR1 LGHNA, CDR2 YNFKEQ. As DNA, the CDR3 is TGTGCCAGCAGCCAAGATAGGACCTCATCAGCCCAGCATTTT. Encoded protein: CASSQDRTSSAQHF.

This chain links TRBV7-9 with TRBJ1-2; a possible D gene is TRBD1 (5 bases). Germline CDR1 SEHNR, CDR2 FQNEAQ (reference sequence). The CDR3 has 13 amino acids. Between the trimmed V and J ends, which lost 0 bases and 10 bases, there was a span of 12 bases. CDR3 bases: TGTGCCAGCAGCTTAGCGACGCTAGGGGACTACACCTTC. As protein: CASSLATLGDYTF.

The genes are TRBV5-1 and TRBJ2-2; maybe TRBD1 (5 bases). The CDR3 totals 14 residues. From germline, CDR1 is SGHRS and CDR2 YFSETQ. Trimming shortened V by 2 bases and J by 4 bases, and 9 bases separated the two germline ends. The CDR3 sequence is CASSLGQGTGELFF. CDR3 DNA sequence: TGCGCCAGCAGCTTAGGGCAGGGCACCGGGGAGCTGTTTTTT.

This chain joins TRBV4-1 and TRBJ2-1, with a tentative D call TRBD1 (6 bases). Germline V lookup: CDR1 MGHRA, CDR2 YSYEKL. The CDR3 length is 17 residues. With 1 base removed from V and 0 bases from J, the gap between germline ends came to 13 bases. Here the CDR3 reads CASSQGGQGHSYNEQFF. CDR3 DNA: TGCGCCAGCAGCCAAGGAGGTCAGGGGCACTCCTACAATGAGCAGTTCTTC.

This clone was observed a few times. The DNA of the CDR3 is TGCGCCAGCAGCCAAGGCGGACAAACGGAAACCCAGTACTTC. As protein: CASSQGGQTETQYF. V and J are TRBV4-1 and TRBJ2-5; tentatively, D is TRBD1 (5 bases). The CDR3 spans 14 residues. CDR1 is MGHRA and CDR2 is YSYEKL in the germline V gene. V was shortened by 1 base and J by 8 bases, with 14 bases between the two germline ends.

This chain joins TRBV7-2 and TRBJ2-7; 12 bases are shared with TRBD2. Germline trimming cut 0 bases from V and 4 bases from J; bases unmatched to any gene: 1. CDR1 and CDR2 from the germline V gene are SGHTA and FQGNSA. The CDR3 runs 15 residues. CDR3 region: CASSLAGTSGYEQYF. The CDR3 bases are TGTGCCAGCAGCTTAGCGGGGACTAGCGGGTACGAGCAGTACTTC.

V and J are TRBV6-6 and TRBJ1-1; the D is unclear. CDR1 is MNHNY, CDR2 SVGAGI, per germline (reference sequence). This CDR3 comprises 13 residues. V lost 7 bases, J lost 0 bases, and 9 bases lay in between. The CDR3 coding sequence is TGTGCCAGCACCCTGTCGGTGAACACTGAAGCTTTCTTT. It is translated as CASTLSVNTEAFF.

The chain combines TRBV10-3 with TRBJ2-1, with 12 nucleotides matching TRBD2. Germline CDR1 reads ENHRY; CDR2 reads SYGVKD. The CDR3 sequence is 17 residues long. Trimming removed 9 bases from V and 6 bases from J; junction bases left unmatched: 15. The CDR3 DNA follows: TGTGCCATGCTTCTCAGGAGACTAGCGGGAGAAAGCAATGAGCAGTTCTTC. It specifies CAMLLRRLAGESNEQFF.

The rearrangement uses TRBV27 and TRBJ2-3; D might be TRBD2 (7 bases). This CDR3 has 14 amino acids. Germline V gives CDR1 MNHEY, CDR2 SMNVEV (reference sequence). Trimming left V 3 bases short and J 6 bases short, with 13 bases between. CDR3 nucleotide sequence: TGTGCCAGCAGTTTGCGGGGGCCGGGGGATACGCAGTATTTT. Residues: CASSLRGPGDTQYF.

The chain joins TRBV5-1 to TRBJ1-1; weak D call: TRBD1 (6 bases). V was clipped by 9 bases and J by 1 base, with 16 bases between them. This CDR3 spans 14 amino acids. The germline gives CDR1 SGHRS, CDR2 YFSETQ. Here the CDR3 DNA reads TGCGCCACCAGACGCGGACAGCAGAACACTGAAGCTTTCTTT. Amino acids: CATRRGQQNTEAFF.

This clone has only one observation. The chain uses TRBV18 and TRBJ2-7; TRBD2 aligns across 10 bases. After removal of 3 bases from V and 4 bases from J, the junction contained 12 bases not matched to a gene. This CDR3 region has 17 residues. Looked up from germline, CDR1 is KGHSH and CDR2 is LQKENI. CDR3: CASSPSRGLAGVYEQYF. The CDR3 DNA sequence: TGTGCCAGCTCACCCAGTAGAGGGCTAGCGGGAGTATACGAGCAGTACTTC.

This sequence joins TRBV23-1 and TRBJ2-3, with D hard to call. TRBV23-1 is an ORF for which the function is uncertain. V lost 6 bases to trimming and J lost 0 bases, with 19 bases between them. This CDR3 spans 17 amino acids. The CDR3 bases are TGCGCCAGCAGCCCCCCGGAAGTTGATCTTAGCACAGATACGCAGTATTTT. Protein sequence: CASSPPEVDLSTDTQYF.

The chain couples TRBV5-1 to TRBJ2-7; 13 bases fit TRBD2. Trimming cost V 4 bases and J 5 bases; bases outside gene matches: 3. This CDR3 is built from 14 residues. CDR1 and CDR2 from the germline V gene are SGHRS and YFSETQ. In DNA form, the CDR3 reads TGCGCCAGCAGCACCGGGACTAGCGGGAACGAGCAGTACTTC. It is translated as CASSTGTSGNEQYF. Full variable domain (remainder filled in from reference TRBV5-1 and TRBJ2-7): KAGVTQTPRYLIKTRGQQVTLSCSPISGHRSVSWYQQTPGQGLQFLFEYFSETQRNKGNFPGRFSGRQFSNSRSEMNVSTLELGDSALYLCASSTGTSGNEQYFGPGTRLTVT.

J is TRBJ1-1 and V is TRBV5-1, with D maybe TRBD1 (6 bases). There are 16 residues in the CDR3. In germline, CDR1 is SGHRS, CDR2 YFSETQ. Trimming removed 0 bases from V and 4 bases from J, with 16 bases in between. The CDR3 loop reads CASSLASRKGGTEAFF. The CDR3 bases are TGCGCCAGCAGCTTGGCCTCAAGAAAGGGGGGCACTGAAGCTTTCTTT.

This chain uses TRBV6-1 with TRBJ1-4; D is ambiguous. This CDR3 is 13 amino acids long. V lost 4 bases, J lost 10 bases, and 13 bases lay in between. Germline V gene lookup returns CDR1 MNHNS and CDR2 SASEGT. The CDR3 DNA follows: TGTGCCAGCAGTGGGGTGCGGGTTGGAAAACTGTTTTTT. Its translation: CASSGVRVGKLFF.

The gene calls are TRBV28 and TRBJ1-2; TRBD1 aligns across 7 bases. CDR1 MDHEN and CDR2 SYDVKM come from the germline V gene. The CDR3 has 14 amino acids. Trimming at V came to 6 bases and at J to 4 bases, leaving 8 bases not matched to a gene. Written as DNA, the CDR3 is TGTGCCAGCAGGACCGGGACAGCGGGCTATGGCTACACCTTC. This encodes CASRTGTAGYGYTF.

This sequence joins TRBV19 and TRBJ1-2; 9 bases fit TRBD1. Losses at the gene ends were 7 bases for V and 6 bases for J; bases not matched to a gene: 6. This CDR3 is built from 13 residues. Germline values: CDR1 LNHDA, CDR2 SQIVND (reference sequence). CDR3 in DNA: TGTGCCAGTACGAACAGGGGGCAAAATGGCTACACCTTC. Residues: CASTNRGQNGYTF. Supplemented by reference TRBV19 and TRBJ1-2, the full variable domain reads DGGITQSPKYLFRKEGQNVTLSCEQNLNHDAMYWYRQDPGQGLRLIYYSQIVNDFQKGDIAEGYSVSREKKESFPLTVTSAQKNPTAFYLCASTNRGQNGYTFGSGTRLTVV.

The CDR3 coding sequence is TGTGCCAGTAGTATTTCGGGACAGGGGTTGGGCGGCTACACCTTC. Translation: CASSISGQGLGGYTF. The genes are TRBV19 and TRBJ1-2, with 10 bases that match TRBD1. The CDR3 length is 15 residues. Per the germline V gene, CDR1 is LNHDA and CDR2 is SQIVND (reference sequence). The J segment lost 8 bases and the V segment lost 3 bases, leaving 9 bases of the junction unmatched. Complete variable domain (other parts from reference TRBV19 and TRBJ1-2): DGGITQSPKYLFRKEGQNVTLSCEQNLNHDAMYWYRQDPGQGLRLIYYSQIVNDFQKGDIAEGYSVSREKKESFPLTVTSAQKNPTAFYLCASSISGQGLGGYTFGSGTRLTVV.

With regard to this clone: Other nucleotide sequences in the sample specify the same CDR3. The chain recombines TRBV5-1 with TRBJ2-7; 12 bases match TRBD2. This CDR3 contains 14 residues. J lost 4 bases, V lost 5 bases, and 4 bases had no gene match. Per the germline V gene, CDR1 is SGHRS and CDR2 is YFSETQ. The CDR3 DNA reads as TGCGCCAGCAGACAGACTAGCGGGAGTTACGAGCAGTACTTC. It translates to CASRQTSGSYEQYF.

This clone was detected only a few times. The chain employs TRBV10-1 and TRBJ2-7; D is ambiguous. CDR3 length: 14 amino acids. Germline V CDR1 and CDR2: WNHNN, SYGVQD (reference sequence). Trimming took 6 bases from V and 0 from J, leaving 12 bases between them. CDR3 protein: CASSSGWSSYEQYF. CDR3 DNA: TGCGCCAGCAGCTCCGGATGGAGCTCCTACGAGCAGTACTTC.